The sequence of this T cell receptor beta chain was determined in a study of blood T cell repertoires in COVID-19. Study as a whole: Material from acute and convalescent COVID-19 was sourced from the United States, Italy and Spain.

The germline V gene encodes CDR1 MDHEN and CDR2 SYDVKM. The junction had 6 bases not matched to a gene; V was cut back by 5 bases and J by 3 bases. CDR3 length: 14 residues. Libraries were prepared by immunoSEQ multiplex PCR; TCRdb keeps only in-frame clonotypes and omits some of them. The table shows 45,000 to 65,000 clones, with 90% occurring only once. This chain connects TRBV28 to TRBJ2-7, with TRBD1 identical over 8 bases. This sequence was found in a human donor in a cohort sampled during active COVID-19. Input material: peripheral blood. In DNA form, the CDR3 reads TGTGCCAGCAGTCCGGACAGGGTTCTCTACGAGCAGTACTTC. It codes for CASSPDRVLYEQYF.